The clone carrying this T cell receptor (beta chain) was observed a handful of times. Antigen unknown. Trimming shortened V by 0 bases and J by 0 bases, and 8 bases separated the two germline ends. Germline-derived CDR1 and CDR2 are LGHDT and YNNKEL (reference sequence). This CDR3 is 16 amino acids long. The data are from a study of blood T cells in healthy people across ages. Study-wide results and limits: In long-lived donors, naive CD4+ cell counts and diversity exceeded those of aged donors. A roughly linear fall in TCR beta diversity per million T cells was seen with increasing age.

Together with a sample-barcoded 5' primer, a J-beta primer mix was included in a second PCR lasting roughly 6 to 12 cycles. The template-switch adaptor was a 5' adaptor with 12 random nucleotides. It tagged each cDNA molecule. Samples each returned at least 3 million CDR3-containing paired-end reads. TCRdb called the 5' RACE reads again in MiXCR, with one record for every CDR3 protein. This sample has about 630,000 distinct CDR3 sequences, with 20% to 25% found just once. This chain uses TRBV3-1 with TRBJ1-4; D remains ambiguous. This receptor was taken from a man between 65 and 85 years old in good health. The sample consisted of blood. The CDR3: CASSQDPEATNEKLFF. The CDR3 bases are TGTGCCAGCAGCCAAGATCCGGAAGCAACTAATGAAAAACTGTTTTTT.